This note documents a single TCR beta chain sequence. V was shortened by 6 bases and J by 2 bases, with 10 bases between the two germline ends. This CDR3 has 13 amino acids. Looked up from germline, CDR1 is MNHEY and CDR2 is SVGAGI. This entry is derived from a study of blood T cell repertoires in COVID-19. Whole-study context: PBMCs, B-cell-depleted T cells, or T cells were the source of the cDNA or gDNA that made up the material.

Authors' analysis steps: Amplification with reference gene primers provided the estimates of nucleated cell counts. Here immunoSEQ multiplex PCR was the method, and the copy in TCRdb shows in-frame clones only, minus some. The V and J calls and clone size come from that table; D and trimming were worked out from the DNA. The data hold about 94,000 clones, with roughly 84% observed a single time. The sequencing sample was made of peripheral blood. This clonotype originated in a woman over 75 with acute or convalescent COVID-19. This sequence joins TRBV6-5 and TRBJ1-1; perhaps TRBD1 as D (5 bases). This CDR3 reads CASRRQRNTEAFF. The CDR3 DNA sequence: TGTGCCAGCAGACGACAGCGAAACACTGAAGCTTTCTTT.